These 8 T cell receptor beta chains share one sample of origin, sequenced in a study of identical twins. TCRdb re-called the 5' RACE reads through MiXCR, storing one row per CDR3 protein. Of a few hundred thousand distinct CDR3 sequences listed, more than 8% are singletons. This same sample was also part of a study on yellow fever vaccine responses in identical twins.

Material: CD8+ T cells sorted from blood. These receptors were collected from a young woman in good health.

This clonotype was counted at least ten times. The CDR3 spells CASSYVAGGGEQYF. For the CDR3, the DNA is TGTGCCAGCAGTTACGTTGCGGGAGGTGGGGAGCAGTACTTC. The chain carries TRBV6-5 and TRBJ2-7; TRBD2 matches 8 bases. The CDR3 totals 14 residues. After removal of 2 bases from V and 7 bases from J, the junction contained 7 bases not matched to a gene. Germline V lookup: CDR1 MNHEY, CDR2 SVGAGI.

This clonotype has a handful of counts. The chain joins TRBV27 to TRBJ2-5; D ambiguous. This CDR3 is 13 amino acids long. V was cut by 2 bases and J by 5 bases, with 9 bases left in between. Germline lookup yields CDR1 MNHEY and CDR2 SMNVEV (reference sequence). CDR3 sequence (DNA): TGTGCCAGCAGTTTACAGACTTTGGAGACCCAGTACTTC. Translated, it gives CASSLQTLETQYF.

This clonotype was recorded at least ten times. CDR3 nucleotide sequence: TGCAGCGTGGAGGGGGACAGCAAAAACACCGGGGAGCTGTTTTTT. Protein sequence: CSVEGDSKNTGELFF. The chain couples TRBV29-1 to TRBJ2-2; a weak D match, TRBD1 (7 bases). This CDR3 comprises 15 residues. In germline, CDR1 is SQVTM, CDR2 ANQGSEA. V was trimmed by 6 bases and J by 2 bases, leaving 16 bases between them.

This clonotype was detected many times. The rearrangement links TRBV28 to TRBJ2-7; D is unclear. Germline CDR1 and CDR2: MDHEN and SYDVKM. This CDR3 has 14 residues. V shed 6 bases and J shed 4 bases, with 16 bases lying between them. In DNA, the CDR3 is TGTGCCAGCAGCTCAGACGATCACGGGTACGAGCAGTACTTC. Encoded protein: CASSSDDHGYEQYF. Together with reference TRBV28 and TRBJ2-7, the CDR3 gives the full variable domain: DVKVTQSSRYLVKRTGEKVFLECVQDMDHENMFWYRQDPGLGLRLIYFSYDVKMKEKGDIPEGYSVSREKKERFSLILESASTNQTSMYLCASSSDDHGYEQYFGPGTRLTVT.

This clonotype was seen ten or more times. The chain joins TRBV11-2 to TRBJ2-2; D may match TRBD1 or TRBD2 (5 bases each). V shed 2 bases and J shed 5 bases, with 15 bases lying between them. The CDR3 has 16 residues. Per the germline V gene, CDR1 is SGHAT and CDR2 is FQNNGV. This chain's CDR3 is CASSLNRGSGTGELFF. CDR3 DNA sequence: TGTGCCAGCAGCTTAAATCGGGGCTCGGGAACCGGGGAGCTGTTTTTT.

This clonotype was picked up a small number of times. The chain carries TRBV12-3 or TRBV12-4 and TRBJ1-4, with 11 bases identical to TRBD1. Trimming removed 6 bases from V and 8 bases from J; junction bases left unmatched: 8. The CDR3 contains 15 residues. The DNA for the CDR3 is TGTGCCAGCAGCCAAGGGACAGGGGGGCCAGAAAAACTGTTTTTT. Translation: CASSQGTGGPEKLFF.

This clonotype was observed a handful of times. The V call is TRBV20-1, the J call TRBJ2-7; 8 bases map to TRBD2. The ends lost 5 bases at V and 4 bases at J; junction bases unmatched: 13. Germline CDR1 DFQATT, CDR2 SNEGSKA (reference sequence). The CDR3 length is 15 residues. The CDR3 nucleotides are TGCAGTGCTTTAGGAGCGGGGGACATACATTACGAGCAGTACTTC. Protein: CSALGAGDIHYEQYF.

The rearrangement joins TRBV20-1 to TRBJ2-7; unclear D gene. The length of the CDR3 is 17 residues. The V gene's germline CDR1 is DFQATT and CDR2 SNEGSKA (reference sequence). Deletions cut 0 bases from V and 3 bases from J, with 21 bases between. The CDR3 region is CSARDWGLSAGSYEQYF. CDR3 DNA: TGCAGTGCTAGAGATTGGGGTCTTTCTGCAGGAAGCTACGAGCAGTACTTC.